This TCR beta chain was sequenced for a study of PD-L1 blockade in urothelial cancer. Here immunoSEQ multiplex PCR was the method, and the copy in TCRdb shows in-frame clones only, minus some. The sample lists some 71,000 clones, 70% to 90% occurring once. The ends were cut back, 5 bases at V and 1 base at J, with 12 bases in the middle. This CDR3 spans 14 amino acids. The V gene's germline CDR1 is SGHTA and CDR2 FQGNSA. Each patient gave between 1 and 8 samples of peripheral blood mononuclear cells, which were collected pretreatment and during treatment. The chain carries TRBV7-2 and TRBJ2-7; tentatively, D is TRBD1 (6 bases). The material was PBMCs, obtained around atezolizumab (anti-PD-L1) treatment. This sequence was found in a man aged 55-75 years with urothelial cancer. The CDR3 DNA follows: TGTGCCAGCAGCCCGGCCGACAGGTCCTACGAGCAGTACTTC. Translated, it gives CASSPADRSYEQYF.